This TCR beta chain appears in the sequencing data of a study of CD8 T cells in ankylosing spondylitis (dated by TCRdb to about 2017). A note on the overall study: The study set out to find disease-linked TCR variants by profiling T cell receptor beta repertoires in ankylosing spondylitis patients and healthy donors. The whole study cohort included 95 to 130 healthy donors and 20 to 30 ankylosing spondylitis patients. Peripheral blood samples were taken, and synovial fluid was additionally collected from ankylosing spondylitis patients.

Summary of the overall study and its limitations: Some TCR beta motif variants had previously been reported in synovial fluid and blood of reactive arthritis patients, which suggested common disease-initiation mechanisms. The disease-linked clones showed a CD8+ phenotype and occurred at relatively low frequencies in peripheral blood. Blood from ankylosing spondylitis patients appeared to be characterized by a TCR beta motif composed of about eight highly homologous amino acid variants. The disease-linked clones were reported to be significantly enriched in matched synovial fluid samples from ankylosing spondylitis patients.

The sample was run on an Illumina HiSeq 2500. TCR beta libraries were prepared by quantitative 5'-RACE with molecular barcodes. The authors' pipeline ran thus. A new computational method, built on a probabilistic model of VDJ rearrangement, was used to identify disease-linked TCR variants. TCRdb took the public reads, trimmed them with fastp at Q25, ran MiXCR for clone calling and kept in-frame beta chains. Under each unique CDR3 protein, matching rows form one entry showing the most common genes and DNA. Clone size and V and J calls follow TCRdb, not the original study. For this sample there are around 770,000 distinct CDR3 sequences; roughly 12% appear just once. The ten largest make up more than 0.5% of the sample. V gives up 5 bases and J gives up 1 base, and the segment between their germline ends measures 13 bases. CDR1 and CDR2 (MNHEY, SVGAGI) derive from the germline V gene. Spanning cysteine to phenylalanine, the CDR3 consists of 15 amino acids. The read is trimmed to its CDR3 DNA, 45 bases read in frame from base 1.

At least ten counts were recorded for this clonotype. Its cognate antigen has yet to be identified. Within one base of it there is no much larger clone, and no base qualities were kept. The sample was blood, either unsorted or a sorted T cell fraction (not recorded which). This TCR derives from a male donor with ankylosing spondylitis. The chain is encoded by TRBV6-5 joined to TRBJ2-3, with TRBD1 as a weak D call on 6 bases. The nucleotides are TGTGCCAGCAGTAACGGACAGCCTGGCACAGATACGCAGTATTTT. Its coded protein is CASSNGQPGTDTQYF.